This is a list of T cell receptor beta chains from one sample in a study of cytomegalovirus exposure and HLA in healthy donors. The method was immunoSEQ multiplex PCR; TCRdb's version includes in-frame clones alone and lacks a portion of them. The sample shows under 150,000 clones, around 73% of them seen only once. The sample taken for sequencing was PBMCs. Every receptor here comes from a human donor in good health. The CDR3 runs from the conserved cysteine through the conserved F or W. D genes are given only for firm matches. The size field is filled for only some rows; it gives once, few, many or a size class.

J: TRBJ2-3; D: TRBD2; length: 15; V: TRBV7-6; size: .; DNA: TGTGCCAGCAGCTCTAGCGGGGGGGCCGCAGATACGCAGTATTTT; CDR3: CASSSSGGAADTQYF
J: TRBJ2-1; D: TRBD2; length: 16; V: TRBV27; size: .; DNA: TGTGCCAGCAGTTATCTAGCGGGGGCCGGCGTCTATGAGCAGTTCTTC; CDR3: CASSYLAGAGVYEQFF
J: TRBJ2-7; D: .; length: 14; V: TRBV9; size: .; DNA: TGTGCCAGCAGCGTAGCCGCGGATGTCTACGAGCAGTACTTC; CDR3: CASSVAADVYEQYF
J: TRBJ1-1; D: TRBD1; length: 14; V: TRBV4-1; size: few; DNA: TGCGCCAGCAGCCAAGTCCAGGGGGTCCCTGAAGCTTTCTTT; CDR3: CASSQVQGVPEAFF
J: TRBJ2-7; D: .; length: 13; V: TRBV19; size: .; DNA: TGTGCCAGTAGTATCGGGTCCCTCTACGAGCAGTACTTC; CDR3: CASSIGSLYEQYF
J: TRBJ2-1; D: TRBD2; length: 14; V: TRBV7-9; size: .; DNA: TGTGCCAGCAGCTTCGGACTAGTGTTCGTTGAGCAGTTCTTC; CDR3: CASSFGLVFVEQFF
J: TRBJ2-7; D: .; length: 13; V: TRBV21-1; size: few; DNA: TGTGCCAGCAGCAACGGACAGGGTTCCGAGCAGTACTTC; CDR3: CASSNGQGSEQYF
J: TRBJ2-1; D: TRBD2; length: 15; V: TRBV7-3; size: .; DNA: TGTGCCAGCAGCTTAAGGCTAGCGGGGGACAATGAGCAGTTCTTC; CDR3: CASSLRLAGDNEQFF
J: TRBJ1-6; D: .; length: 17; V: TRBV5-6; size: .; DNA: TGTGCCAGCAGCTTGGCAGTTGGGGGGATCCATAATTCACCCCTCCACTTT; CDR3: CASSLAVGGIHNSPLHF
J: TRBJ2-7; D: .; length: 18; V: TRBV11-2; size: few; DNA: TGTGCCAGCAGCTTAAGGGGGAACCGAGGGGGTGTTGGCTACGAGCAGTACTTC; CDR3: CASSLRGNRGGVGYEQYF
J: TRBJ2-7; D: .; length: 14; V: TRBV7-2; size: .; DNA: TGTGCCAGCAGGAGGCTAGCGACTTCCGGGGAGCAGTACTTC; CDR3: CASRRLATSGEQYF
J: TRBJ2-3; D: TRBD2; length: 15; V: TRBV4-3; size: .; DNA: TGCGCCAGCAGCCAAGATGCGGGGGGCACAGATACGCAGTATTTT; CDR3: CASSQDAGGTDTQYF
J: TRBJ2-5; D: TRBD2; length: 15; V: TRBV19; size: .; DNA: TGTGCCAGTAGTATTAGGCGGGGGGGCCAAGAGACCCAGTACTTC; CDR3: CASSIRRGGQETQYF
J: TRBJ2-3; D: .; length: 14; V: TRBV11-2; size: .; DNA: TGTGCCAGCACCCCCTCTGCGGGCACAGATACGCAGTATTTT; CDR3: CASTPSAGTDTQYF
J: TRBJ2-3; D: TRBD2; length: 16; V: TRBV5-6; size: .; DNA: TGTGCCAGCAGCTCCCCAGCGGGGGGGAGCACAGATACGCAGTATTTT; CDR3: CASSSPAGGSTDTQYF
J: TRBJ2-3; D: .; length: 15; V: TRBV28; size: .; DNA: TGTGCCAGCAGTTTCGTTTCCCCTGGCACAGATACGCAGTATTTT; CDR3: CASSFVSPGTDTQYF
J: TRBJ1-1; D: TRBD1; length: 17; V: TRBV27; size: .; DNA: TGTGCCAGCAGTTTACTGGCCGGGACAGACCTTAACACTGAAGCTTTCTTT; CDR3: CASSLLAGTDLNTEAFF
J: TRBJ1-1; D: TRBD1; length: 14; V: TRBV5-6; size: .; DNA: TGTGCCAGCAGCCTCACAGGGGGCGACACTGAAGCTTTCTTT; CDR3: CASSLTGGDTEAFF
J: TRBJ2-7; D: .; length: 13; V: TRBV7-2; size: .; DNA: TGTGCCAGCAGCTTAGGGTTAGCGGCCGAGCAGTACTTC; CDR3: CASSLGLAAEQYF
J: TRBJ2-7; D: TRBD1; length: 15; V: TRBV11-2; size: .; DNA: TGTGCCAGCAGCCAACAAACAGGGGTCCAGTACGAGCAGTACTTC; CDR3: CASSQQTGVQYEQYF
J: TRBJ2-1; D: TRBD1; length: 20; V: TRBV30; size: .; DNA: TGTGCCTGGAGTTCTTGGCAGGGGGCATCCTGGAGGGCCCCCTACAATGAGCAGTTCTTC; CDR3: CAWSSWQGASWRAPYNEQFF
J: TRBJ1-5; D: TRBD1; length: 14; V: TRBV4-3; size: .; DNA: TGCGCCAGCAGCCAAGTACAGGGGGATCACCCCCAGCATTTT; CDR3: CASSQVQGDHPQHF
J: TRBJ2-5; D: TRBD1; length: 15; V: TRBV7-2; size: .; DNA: TGCGCCAGCAGCGCCCGGGACAGGCGTAAGGAGGAGCAGTACTTC; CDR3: CASSARDRRKEEQYF
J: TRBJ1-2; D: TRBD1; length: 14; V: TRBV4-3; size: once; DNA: TGCACCAGCAGCCCCACAGGGACAGCTTATGGCTACACCTTC; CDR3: CTSSPTGTAYGYTF
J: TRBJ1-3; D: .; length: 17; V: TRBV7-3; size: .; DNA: TGTGCCAGCTATTTGCGGTCTCCGCAGGGTTGTAGAAACACCATATATTTT; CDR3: CASYLRSPQGCRNTIYF
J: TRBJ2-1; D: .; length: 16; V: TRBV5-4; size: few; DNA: TGTGCCAGCAGCTTGCGGGGAGTTAAGCGCAACAATGAGCAGTTCTTC; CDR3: CASSLRGVKRNNEQFF
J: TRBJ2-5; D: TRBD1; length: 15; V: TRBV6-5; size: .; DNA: TGTGCCAGCAGTTACTTTTCCGACAGGGGAGAGACCCAGTACTTC; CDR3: CASSYFSDRGETQYF
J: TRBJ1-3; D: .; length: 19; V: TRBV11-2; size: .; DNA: TGTGCCAGCAGCCCACGCCCTAGTCGGCTCTTAAGCTCTGGAAACACCATATATTTT; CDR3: CASSPRPSRLLSSGNTIYF
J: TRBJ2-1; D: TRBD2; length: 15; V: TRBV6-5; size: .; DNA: TGTGCCAGCAGTTTAGCGGGAGGTCGCCACAATGAGCAGTTCTTC; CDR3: CASSLAGGRHNEQFF
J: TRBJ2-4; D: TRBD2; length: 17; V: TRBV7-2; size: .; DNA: TGTGCCAGCAGCAATATGGGGAGGGGCCTCGCCAAAAACATTCAGTACTTC; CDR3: CASSNMGRGLAKNIQYF
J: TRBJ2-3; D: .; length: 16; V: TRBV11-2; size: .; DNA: TGTGCCAGCAGCTTGAGTCAAAACAGGGGCACAGATACGCAGTATTTT; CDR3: CASSLSQNRGTDTQYF
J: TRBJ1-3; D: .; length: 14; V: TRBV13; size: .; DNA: TGTGCCAGCAGCTTAGGACAGCCCGGAAACACCATATATTTT; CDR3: CASSLGQPGNTIYF
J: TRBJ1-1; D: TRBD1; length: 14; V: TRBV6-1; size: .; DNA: TGTGCCAGCAGTGACCAGACAGGGATCGTCCGGACTTTCTTT; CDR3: CASSDQTGIVRTFF
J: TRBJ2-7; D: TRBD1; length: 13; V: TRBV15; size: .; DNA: TGTGCCACCAGTTCAGGGGGCCCAGACGAGCAGTACTTC; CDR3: CATSSGGPDEQYF
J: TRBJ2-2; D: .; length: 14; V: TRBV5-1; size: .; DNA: TGCGCCAGCAGCTTCGGGTCAAACACCGGGGAGCTGTTTTTT; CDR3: CASSFGSNTGELFF
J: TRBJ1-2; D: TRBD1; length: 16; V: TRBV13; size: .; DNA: TGTGCCAGCACCCAAGGCACCTGGGACAGGGGGTATGGCTACACCTTC; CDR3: CASTQGTWDRGYGYTF
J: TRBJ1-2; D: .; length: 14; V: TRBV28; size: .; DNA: TGTGCCAGCAGGTCACAGGGACCTAACTATGGCTACACCTTC; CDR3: CASRSQGPNYGYTF
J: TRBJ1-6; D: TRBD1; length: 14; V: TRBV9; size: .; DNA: TGTGCCAGCAGCGGAAGACAGGGAGAGTCACCCCTCCACTTT; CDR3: CASSGRQGESPLHF
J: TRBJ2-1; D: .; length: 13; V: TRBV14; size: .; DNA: TGTGCCAGCAGCCAAGATATAAGGGGAGGGCAGTTCTTC; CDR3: CASSQDIRGGQFF
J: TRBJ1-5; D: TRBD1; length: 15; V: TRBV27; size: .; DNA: TGTGCCAGCAGTTCCACGGGACAGAGCAATCAGCCCCAGCATTTT; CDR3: CASSSTGQSNQPQHF
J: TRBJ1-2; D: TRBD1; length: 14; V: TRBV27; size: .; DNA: TGTGCCAGCAGTGCCGCACAGGGGGCTAGTGGCTACACCTTC; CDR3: CASSAAQGASGYTF